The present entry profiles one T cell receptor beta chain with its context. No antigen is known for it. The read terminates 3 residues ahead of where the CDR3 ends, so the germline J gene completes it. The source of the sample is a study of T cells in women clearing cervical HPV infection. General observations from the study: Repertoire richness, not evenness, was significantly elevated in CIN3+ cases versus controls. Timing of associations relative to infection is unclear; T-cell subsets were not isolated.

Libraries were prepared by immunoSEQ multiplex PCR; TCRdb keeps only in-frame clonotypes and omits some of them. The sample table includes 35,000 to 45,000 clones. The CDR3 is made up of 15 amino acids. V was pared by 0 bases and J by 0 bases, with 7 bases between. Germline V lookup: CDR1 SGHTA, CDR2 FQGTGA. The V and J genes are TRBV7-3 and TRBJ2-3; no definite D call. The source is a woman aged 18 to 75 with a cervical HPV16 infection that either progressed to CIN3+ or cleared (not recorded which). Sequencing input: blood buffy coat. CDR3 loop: CASSLTGLSTDTQYF. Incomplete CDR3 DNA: TGTGCCAGCAGCTTAACCGGGTTGAGCACAGATACG.